Listed below are T cell receptor beta chains from one sample, sequenced in a study of long-term antiretroviral therapy in people with HIV. The method was immunoSEQ multiplex PCR; TCRdb's version includes in-frame clones alone and lacks a portion of them. The sample has approximately 29,000 clones, 80% to 85% seen once. Sequencing was performed on unsorted PBMCs, taken 0.4 years after starting antiretroviral therapy. Receptors were obtained from a man aged 18 to 35 with HIV. Each CDR3 is given with its conserved first and last residue. Each record gives: clone size, V gene, J gene, D gene, CDR3 DNA, CDR3 protein. The D gene is left open where the match is weak. Expanded clones get a size class; other rows say once, few or many, or leave the size out.

>once|TRBV5-1|TRBJ1-1|-
TGCGCCAGCAGCCCCAGACGGGACATGAACACTGAAGCTTTCTTT
CASSPRRDMNTEAFF
>-|TRBV11-2|TRBJ2-7|-
TGTGCCAGCAGCTTAGCCAGGGGGGAACGGTACGAGCAGTACTTC
CASSLARGERYEQYF
>few|TRBV2|TRBJ1-5|TRBD1
TGTGCCAGCAGTGTGGAAGGACAGGGGGATCAGCCCCAGCATTTT
CASSVEGQGDQPQHF
>-|TRBV12-5|TRBJ2-1|TRBD2
TGTGCTAGTGGTCTCGGGACTAGCGGCTACAATGAGCAGTTCTTC
CASGLGTSGYNEQFF
>few|TRBV18|TRBJ2-7|-
TGTGCCAGCTCACCACAAGGGGGGCGCCGGAGCGAGCAGTACTTC
CASSPQGGRRSEQYF
>-|TRBV9|TRBJ1-2|TRBD1
TGTGCCAGCAGCGCCCACCGTACCGGGACAGACTATGGCTACACCTTC
CASSAHRTGTDYGYTF
>-|TRBV4-3|TRBJ2-7|-
TGCGCCAGCAGCCAAGAACAGGGCGGGTACGAGCAGTACTTC
CASSQEQGGYEQYF
>few|TRBV2|TRBJ2-4|-
TGTGCCAGCACCCATGACCAGGCAGGGGCCAAAAACATTCAGTACTTC
CASTHDQAGAKNIQYF
>-|TRBV6-6|TRBJ1-2|-
TGTGCCAGCGGGCACGCCACTAACTATGGCTACACCTTC
CASGHATNYGYTF
>-|TRBV5-6|TRBJ2-1|-
TGTGCCAGCAGCTTGGGAGCGAGAAATGAGCAGTTCTTC
CASSLGARNEQFF